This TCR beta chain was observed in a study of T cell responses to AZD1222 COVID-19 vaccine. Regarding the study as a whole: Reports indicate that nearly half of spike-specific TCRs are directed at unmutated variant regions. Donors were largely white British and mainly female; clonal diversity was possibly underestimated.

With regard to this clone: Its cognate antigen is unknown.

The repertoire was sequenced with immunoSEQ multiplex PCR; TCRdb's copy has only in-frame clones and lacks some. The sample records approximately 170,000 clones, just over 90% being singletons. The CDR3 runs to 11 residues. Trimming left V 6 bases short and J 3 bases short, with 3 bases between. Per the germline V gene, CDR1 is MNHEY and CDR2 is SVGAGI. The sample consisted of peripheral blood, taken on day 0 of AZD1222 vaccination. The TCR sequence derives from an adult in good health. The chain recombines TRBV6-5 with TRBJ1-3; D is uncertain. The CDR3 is CASRVGNTIYF. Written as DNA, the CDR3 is TGTGCCAGCAGGGTTGGAAACACCATATATTTT.